The 20 T cell receptor beta chains presented below share a single source sample, sequenced in a study of blood T cell repertoires in COVID-19. Clones were sequenced by immunoSEQ multiplex PCR, and TCRdb holds only the in-frame ones, with some missing. Of 55,000 to 65,000 clones listed, roughly 77% were seen once; the top ten hold around a third. The sequenced sample consisted of peripheral blood. Every receptor here comes from a man aged 60 to 75 with COVID-19, enrolled during active disease.

The gene calls are TRBV5-5 and TRBJ1-2; TRBD1 matches at 10 bases. The V and J ends lost 1 base and 5 bases, in that order; junction bases with no gene match: 2. The germline V gene has CDR1 SGHKS and CDR2 YYEKEE (reference sequence). CDR3 length: 14 amino acids. Here the CDR3 DNA reads TGTGCCAGCAGCTTGTCGGGACAGGGGTATGGCTACACCTTC. This codes for CASSLSGQGYGYTF.

This sequence joins TRBV10-3 and TRBJ2-7, with TRBD1 matching 7 bases. The length of the CDR3 is 14 residues. With V trimmed by 6 bases and J by 6 bases, 11 bases remained unmatched. CDR1 is ENHRY, CDR2 SYGVKD, per germline. CDR3 sequence (DNA): TGTGCCATCAGCCCCGACAGGGTCAATGGCGAGCAGTACTTC. Its protein is CAISPDRVNGEQYF.

This chain uses TRBV5-1 with TRBJ2-3; TRBD2 matches 9 bases. This CDR3 is 15 amino acids long. Germline trimming cut 2 bases from V and 3 bases from J; bases unmatched to any gene: 4. Germline V CDR1 and CDR2: SGHRS, YFSETQ. CDR3 sequence reads: CASSLETSGTDTQYF. CDR3 DNA sequence: TGCGCCAGCAGCTTAGAGACTAGCGGTACAGATACGCAGTATTTT.

This chain connects TRBV5-1 to TRBJ1-1; 10 bases align to TRBD1. The CDR3 length is 16 residues. Germline-derived CDR1 and CDR2 are SGHRS and YFSETQ. The V gene end was trimmed by 1 base and the J gene end by 0 bases; junction bases not matched to a gene: 3. The CDR3 region is CASSLRTGGMNTEAFF. The CDR3 nucleotides read TGCGCCAGCAGCTTGAGGACAGGGGGGATGAACACTGAAGCTTTCTTT.

The chain employs TRBV6-5 and TRBJ1-2; D is uncertain. Germline V lookup: CDR1 MNHEY, CDR2 SVGAGI. V lost 6 bases and J 3 bases, leaving 5 bases between the germline ends. The CDR3 sequence is 11 residues long. In nucleotides, the CDR3 is TGTGCCAGCAGCTCGGACTATGGCTACACCTTC. It is translated as CASSSDYGYTF.

The V call is TRBV27, the J call TRBJ2-2; 9 bases line up with TRBD2. This CDR3 contains 15 residues. V shed 3 bases and J 5 bases; nucleotides not matched to a gene: 4. CDR1 is MNHEY and CDR2 is SMNVEV in the germline V gene (reference sequence). CDR3 nucleotide sequence: TGTGCCAGCAGTTTGCTAGCGGGACGTACCGGGGAGCTGTTTTTT. This codes for CASSLLAGRTGELFF.

The chain's CDR3 is CASSLTGFSTEAFF. DNA of the CDR3: TGTGCCAGCAGTTTAACAGGTTTTTCCACTGAAGCTTTCTTT. This chain joins TRBV6-5 and TRBJ1-1, with D tentatively TRBD1 (5 bases). Per the germline V gene, CDR1 is MNHEY and CDR2 is SVGAGI. V was pared by 4 bases and J by 4 bases, with 13 bases between. The CDR3 extends over 14 amino acids.

This clone showed up just once. V and J are TRBV6-5 and TRBJ1-5, with D perhaps matching TRBD1 (5 bases). V gave up 6 bases and J gave up 0 bases, with 12 bases separating them. The germline gives CDR1 MNHEY, CDR2 SVGAGI. The CDR3 totals 15 residues. The CDR3 DNA reads TGTGCCAGCAGCTCCGACAGAAATAGCAATCAGCCCCAGCATTTT. Protein sequence: CASSSDRNSNQPQHF.

The chain couples TRBV7-2 to TRBJ1-1; D unresolved. The germline V and J ends were trimmed by 6 bases and 0 bases, with 23 bases remaining between them. CDR3 size: 18 residues. In germline, CDR1 is SGHTA, CDR2 FQGNSA. The CDR3 DNA sequence: TGTGCCAGCAGTCCTCTCGTGGTAGGCCGTGGAGTGAACACTGAAGCTTTCTTT. Translated, it gives CASSPLVVGRGVNTEAFF.

The CDR3, as DNA: TGTGCCAGCAGCCGACTAGCGGGGGAATTCAATGAGCAGTTCTTC. It codes for CASSRLAGEFNEQFF. The rearrangement uses TRBV14 and TRBJ2-1, with 12 bases identical to TRBD2. Germline V gene data show CDR1 as SGHDN and CDR2 as FVKESK. The length of the CDR3 is 15 residues. V was pared by 4 bases and J by 6 bases, with 4 bases of the junction left unmatched.

This clone was seen a few times. V usage is TRBV5-6 and J usage is TRBJ1-5; 7 nucleotides match TRBD1. The V and J ends lost 1 base and 2 bases, in that order; junction bases with no gene match: 9. Per the germline V gene, CDR1 is SGHDT and CDR2 is YYEEEE. This CDR3 region has 17 residues. CDR3 in amino acids: CASSLRRGQSGNQPQHF. The CDR3 region has the DNA TGTGCCAGCAGCTTGCGGAGGGGGCAAAGCGGCAATCAGCCCCAGCATTTT.

The rearrangement joins TRBV11-3 to TRBJ2-3; D uncertain. Trimming took off 5 bases at V and 6 bases at J, with 15 bases between the two ends. The CDR3 extends over 14 amino acids. Germline values: CDR1 SGHNT, CDR2 YENEEA. CDR3 sequence: CASSPYSGSDTQYF. In DNA, the CDR3 is TGTGCCAGCAGCCCCTACTCCGGGTCCGATACGCAGTATTTT.

The rearrangement links TRBV5-1 to TRBJ2-1; 11 positions agree with TRBD1. V shed 4 bases and J 5 bases; nucleotides not matched to a gene: 5. The CDR3 is 15 residues long. Germline CDR1 is SGHRS and CDR2 is YFSETQ. The CDR3 loop is CASSLRTGGNNEQFF. The CDR3 coding sequence is TGCGCCAGCAGCCTCCGGACAGGGGGCAACAATGAGCAGTTCTTC.

The chain is built from TRBV10-3 and TRBJ2-2; D is uncertain. V lost 3 bases, J lost 2 bases, and 7 bases lay in between. The CDR3 spans 14 residues. The germline V gene has CDR1 ENHRY and CDR2 SYGVKD. The CDR3 reads CAISEIYNTGELFF. Written as DNA, the CDR3 is TGTGCCATCAGTGAAATCTATAACACCGGGGAGCTGTTTTTT.

As concerns this clone: Distinct nucleotide sequences in the sample also encode this CDR3. The V gene is TRBV2, the J gene TRBJ2-7; 7 positions match TRBD1. The CDR3 is made up of 12 amino acids. V trimming: 4 bases; J trimming: 3 bases; junction bases outside the gene matches: 0. Germline V lookup: CDR1 SNHLY, CDR2 FYNNEI. In DNA form, the CDR3 reads TGTGCCAGCAGTGGACAGGGCTACGAGCAGTACTTC. It encodes CASSGQGYEQYF.

This chain connects TRBV5-6 to TRBJ2-5, with D possibly matching TRBD1 (5 bases). The V and J ends lost 0 bases and 2 bases respectively, with 14 bases between them. Germline V CDR1 and CDR2: SGHDT, YYEEEE. The CDR3 extends over 16 amino acids. The CDR3 is CASSLDRGHPQETQYF. The CDR3 DNA is TGTGCCAGCAGCTTGGACCGAGGACATCCGCAAGAGACCCAGTACTTC.

The chain links TRBV5-8 to TRBJ1-3, with D unclear. The CDR3 is 15 amino acids. Per germline, CDR1 SGHTS and CDR2 YDEGEE. Trimming cost V 0 bases and J 0 bases, with 7 bases left between them. CDR3 amino acids: CASSLGHLSGNTIYF. The DNA of the CDR3 is TGTGCCAGCAGCTTGGGGCACCTCTCTGGAAACACCATATATTTT.

The V call is TRBV15, the J call TRBJ1-2; D perhaps matches TRBD1 (6 bases). V was pared by 3 bases and J by 8 bases, with 10 bases between. Germline loops: CDR1 LNHNV, CDR2 YYDKDF (reference sequence). The CDR3 is made up of 12 amino acids. In DNA, the CDR3 is TGTGCCACCAGCAGGGACAGCAAGGGCTACACCTTC. This sequence encodes CATSRDSKGYTF. Complete variable domain (other parts from reference TRBV15 and TRBJ1-2): DAMVIQNPRYQVTQFGKPVTLSCSQTLNHNVMYWYQQKSSQAPKLLFHYYDKDFNNEADTPDNFQSRRPNTSFCFLDIRSPGLGDTAMYLCATSRDSKGYTFGSGTRLTVV.

The chain employs TRBV24-1 and TRBJ1-5; D is unclear. This CDR3 is built from 13 residues. V was trimmed by 1 base and J by 5 bases, leaving 5 bases between them. Germline CDR1 KGHDR, CDR2 SFDVKD. The CDR3 DNA follows: TGTGCCACCAGTGATTTAGGAGATCAGCCCCAGCATTTT. Its protein is CATSDLGDQPQHF.

The chain has TRBV5-1 and TRBJ2-1, with D maybe TRBD2 (5 bases). The germline V gene encodes CDR1 SGHRS and CDR2 YFSETQ. There are 14 residues in the CDR3. Trimming took 0 bases from V and 7 from J, leaving 11 bases between them. The CDR3 here is CASSLERSGNEQFF. The CDR3 region has the DNA TGCGCCAGCAGCTTGGAGCGTTCGGGGAATGAGCAGTTCTTC. The whole variable domain, remainder taken from reference TRBV5-1 and TRBJ2-1, is KAGVTQTPRYLIKTRGQQVTLSCSPISGHRSVSWYQQTPGQGLQFLFEYFSETQRNKGNFPGRFSGRQFSNSRSEMNVSTLELGDSALYLCASSLERSGNEQFFGPGTRLTVL.